A single sample gave rise to the 2 T cell receptor beta chains below, sequenced in a study of T cells in Graves' hyperthyroidism and ophthalmopathy. The TCR beta CDR3 regions underwent amplification using RNA transcripts as the source. Primed by the HTBI set, a first-round RT-PCR was run on the TCR CDR3. TCRdb redid the calling of the multiplex PCR reads with MiXCR, one entry per CDR3 protein. There are about 720,000 distinct CDR3 sequences in the sample; about 16% occur only once, and 8.4% lies in the top ten. The sequenced material came from blood. The receptors come from a man aged 18 to 29 with Graves' hyperthyroidism.

Worth noting for this clonotype: At one of its ends the junction is not consistent with the germline gene, which may arise from a read error. The rearrangement links TRBV28 to TRBJ1-2; possible D gene TRBD1, 5 bases. Germline CDR1 and CDR2: MDHEN and SYDVKM. The CDR3 totals 14 residues. CDR3 DNA sequence: TGTGCCAGCACGGCAGGGTTATTTAACCATGGCTACACCTTC. Protein: CASTAGLFNHGYTF.

In this sample, this clonotype turned up a few times. The chain carries TRBV10-3 and TRBJ2-1; D assignment may be TRBD1 or TRBD2 (5 bases each). There are 14 residues in the CDR3. In germline, CDR1 is ENHRY, CDR2 SYGVKD. V was shortened by 4 bases and J by 6 bases, with 13 bases between the two germline ends. CDR3 sequence (DNA): TGTGCCATCAGTGGCCGTGAGGGGTTCAATGAGCAGTTCTTC. Its translation: CAISGREGFNEQFF.